The 20 T cell receptor beta chains reported below all come from one sample, sequenced in a study of cytomegalovirus exposure and HLA in healthy donors. The PCR ran on 60 Vbeta and 13 Jbeta primers. Repertoires were generated with immunoSEQ multiplex PCR, while TCRdb's copy carries only in-frame clones and drops some. Among approximately 160,000 clones listed, approximately 72% were seen once. The sequenced material came from PBMCs. These receptors all come from a man over 45 in good health and CMV-seronegative.

The chain combines TRBV27 with TRBJ1-5, with D tentatively TRBD1 (6 bases). This CDR3 spans 13 amino acids. Germline CDR1 and CDR2: MNHEY and SMNVEV (reference sequence). Trimming removed 6 bases from V and 5 bases from J, with 11 bases in between. CDR3: CASSVEGDQPQHF. The CDR3 DNA is TGTGCCAGCAGCGTTGAGGGGGATCAGCCCCAGCATTTT.

In nucleotides, the CDR3 is TGTGCCAGCAGTCCTCGGACAGGGGCCAACTATGGCTACACCTTC. Its translation is CASSPRTGANYGYTF. The V and J genes are TRBV6-5 and TRBJ1-2; the match to TRBD1 covers 9 bases. With 5 bases clipped from V and 2 bases from J, the junction kept 6 bases outside the gene matches. The CDR3 loop spans 15 amino acids. CDR1 is MNHEY, CDR2 SVGAGI, per germline.

The chain is built from TRBV5-1 and TRBJ1-2, with TRBD1 identical over 9 bases. The CDR3 runs to 15 residues. Germline loops: CDR1 SGHRS, CDR2 YFSETQ. V lost 4 bases and J lost 6; bases outside the gene matches: 10. CDR3 bases: TGCGCCAGCAGCCCAGGGACAGGGAGTCTCGATGGCTACACCTTC. It specifies CASSPGTGSLDGYTF.

This clone appeared once. The V call is TRBV6-6, the J call TRBJ1-2; D is ambiguous. CDR1 is MNHNY and CDR2 is SVGAGI in the germline V gene (reference sequence). Trimming took off 11 bases at V and 6 bases at J, with 7 bases between the two ends. This CDR3 is built from 9 residues. CDR3: CAVGNGYTF. The CDR3, as DNA: TGTGCCGTGGGCAATGGCTACACCTTC.

The chain joins TRBV7-3 to TRBJ2-3, with 12 bases matching TRBD2. CDR3 size: 16 residues. Germline V gene lookup returns CDR1 SGHTA and CDR2 FQGTGA. V was pared by 2 bases and J by 2 bases, with 2 bases of the junction left unmatched. The DNA of the CDR3 is TGTGCCAGCAGCTTACTAGCGGGGGGGATCACAGATACGCAGTATTTT. Protein: CASSLLAGGITDTQYF.

The chain is built from TRBV29-1 and TRBJ2-2; 8 bases agree with TRBD1. The junction had 3 bases not matched to a gene; V was cut back by 5 bases and J by 4 bases. There are 13 residues in the CDR3. CDR1 is SQVTM and CDR2 is ANQGSEA in the germline V gene. This CDR3 is CSVWTGSTGELFF. The CDR3 bases are TGCAGCGTTTGGACAGGGAGCACCGGGGAGCTGTTTTTT.

This chain connects TRBV5-1 to TRBJ2-1; 10 bases match TRBD1. From germline, CDR1 is SGHRS and CDR2 YFSETQ. The CDR3 extends over 14 amino acids. With V trimmed by 7 bases and J by 2 bases, 3 bases remained unmatched. CDR3 sequence: CASSGQGAYNEQFF. The CDR3, as DNA: TGCGCCAGCTCCGGACAGGGGGCCTACAATGAGCAGTTCTTC.

The chain combines TRBV5-6 with TRBJ2-4; D gene ambiguous. V was trimmed by 0 bases and J by 2 bases, leaving 3 bases between them. CDR1 is SGHDT, CDR2 YYEEEE, per germline. CDR3 size: 13 residues. CDR3 loop: CASSLASKNIQYF. CDR3 nucleotides: TGTGCCAGCAGCTTGGCTTCCAAAAACATTCAGTACTTC.

The V gene is TRBV2, the J gene TRBJ1-1; 7 nucleotides line up with TRBD1. CDR1 and CDR2 from the germline V gene are SNHLY and FYNNEI. The CDR3 has 13 amino acids. J lost 5 bases, V lost 7 bases, and 7 bases had no gene match. The CDR3 here is CASKQGRWTEAFF. The CDR3 DNA reads TGTGCCAGCAAACAGGGGAGGTGGACTGAAGCTTTCTTT.

V and J are TRBV27 and TRBJ1-2; D is possibly TRBD1 (5 bases). Trimming took off 5 bases at V and 5 bases at J, with 15 bases between the two ends. The CDR3 spans 14 residues. CDR1 is MNHEY and CDR2 is SMNVEV in the germline V gene (reference sequence). CDR3 amino acids: CASSPAGLGYGYTF. CDR3 bases: TGTGCCAGCAGTCCAGCGGGACTCGGATATGGCTACACCTTC.

The chain has TRBV7-2 and TRBJ2-1, with 7 bases identical to TRBD1. Germline CDR1 reads SGHTA; CDR2 reads FQGNSA. The CDR3 has 15 amino acids. After removal of 0 bases from V and 4 bases from J, the junction contained 3 bases not matched to a gene. The CDR3 sequence: CASSLAPGQYNEQFF. CDR3 bases: TGTGCCAGCAGCTTAGCGCCGGGACAGTACAATGAGCAGTTCTTC.

This chain uses TRBV11-2 with TRBJ1-1; D is unclear. CDR1 is SGHAT, CDR2 FQNNGV, per germline. This CDR3 spans 14 amino acids. V lost 0 bases, J lost 0 bases, and 5 bases lay in between. Written as DNA, the CDR3 is TGTGCCAGCAGCTTAGATGGGCTGAACACTGAAGCTTTCTTT. Protein product: CASSLDGLNTEAFF.

For this clone: One junction end disagrees with the germline gene, perhaps due to a read error. V usage is TRBV7-9 and J usage is TRBJ2-5; a weak D match, TRBD2 (6 bases). This CDR3 spans 12 amino acids. Germline V gene sequence: CDR1 SEHNR, CDR2 FQNEAQ (reference sequence). The CDR3 bases are TGTTCCAGCAGTCTAACGGCAGGGAGGAAGTACTTC. Translated: CSSSLTAGRKYF.

Only a few counts were recorded for this clone. The chain has TRBV6-1 and TRBJ2-5, with 7 bases matching TRBD1. Germline CDR1 MNHNS, CDR2 SASEGT. This CDR3 has 14 residues. Trimming at V came to 4 bases and at J to 5 bases, leaving 7 bases not matched to a gene. CDR3 in amino acids: CASSAGTAAETQYF. For the CDR3, the DNA is TGTGCCAGCAGTGCGGGGACAGCGGCCGAGACCCAGTACTTC.

The V and J genes are TRBV5-1 and TRBJ1-2, with 9 bases matching TRBD1. The CDR3 length is 14 residues. Per germline, CDR1 SGHRS and CDR2 YFSETQ. V gave up 3 bases and J gave up 8 bases; unmatched junction bases: 8. CDR3 amino acids: CASSSDRGLGGYTF. The CDR3 nucleotides read TGCGCCAGCAGCTCGGACAGGGGCCTAGGGGGCTACACCTTC.

The gene calls are TRBV11-2 and TRBJ2-7; D gene unclear. In germline, CDR1 is SGHAT, CDR2 FQNNGV. Deletions cut 5 bases from V and 4 bases from J, with 12 bases between. The CDR3 loop spans 13 amino acids. The CDR3 loop is CASSPVEVYEQYF. The CDR3 region has the DNA TGTGCCAGCAGCCCGGTAGAGGTGTACGAGCAGTACTTC.

CDR3 sequence reads: CASSPWRGPGETQYF. As DNA, the CDR3 is TGTGCCAGCAGCCCTTGGAGGGGGCCGGGGGAGACCCAGTACTTC. The chain combines TRBV7-9 with TRBJ2-5; tentatively, D is TRBD1 (7 bases). V gave up 5 bases and J gave up 5 bases, with 18 bases separating them. CDR3 length: 15 amino acids. Germline lookup yields CDR1 SEHNR and CDR2 FQNEAQ (reference sequence).

The chain employs TRBV5-1 and TRBJ1-1, with D unclear. This CDR3 region has 15 residues. The germline CDR1 and CDR2 sequences are SGHRS and YFSETQ. V lost 0 bases and J 0 bases, leaving 9 bases between the germline ends. The CDR3 here is CASSLDYSLNTEAFF. The CDR3 bases are TGCGCCAGCAGCTTGGATTACAGCCTGAACACTGAAGCTTTCTTT.

The chain is built from TRBV7-3 and TRBJ2-2; 8 bases fit TRBD1. V lost 4 bases, J lost 5 bases, and 9 bases stayed unmatched. The CDR3 loop spans 16 amino acids. Germline V gene lookup returns CDR1 SGHTA and CDR2 FQGTGA. CDR3 region: CASSSGQGGQTGELFF. In DNA, the CDR3 is TGTGCCAGCAGCTCCGGACAGGGCGGACAAACCGGGGAGCTGTTTTTT.

This chain joins TRBV28 and TRBJ1-6; D possibly corresponds to TRBD1 (5 bases). Germline lookup yields CDR1 MDHEN and CDR2 SYDVKM. V was shortened by 7 bases and J by 9 bases, with 16 bases between the two germline ends. The CDR3 consists of 14 residues. CDR3 protein: CASIPGLITSPLHF. The CDR3 DNA follows: TGTGCCAGCATTCCGGGACTGATCACTTCACCCCTCCACTTT.